This record looks at one TCR beta chain sequence and its context. The antigen remains unidentified. This record belongs to a study of cytomegalovirus exposure and HLA in healthy donors. These donors were members of the 120-subject validation cohort, a group separate from the approximately 640-subject first cohort. Clones were read by immunoSEQ multiplex PCR, and TCRdb kept only the in-frame ones, dropping some. The table shows under 250,000 clones, with roughly 84% occurring only once. Points from the study as a whole: CMV antigen specificity of three CMV-associated chains was confirmed in vitro.

The sequence derives from a woman younger than 35 in good health and CMV-seropositive. Sequenced sample: PBMCs.

The CDR3 sequence is CASTSGSGYGYTF. CDR3 DNA sequence: TGTGCCAGCACCTCGGGGTCGGGATATGGCTACACCTTC. The rearrangement links TRBV27 to TRBJ1-2; D unresolved. CDR1 and CDR2 from the germline V gene are MNHEY and SMNVEV (reference sequence). V dropped 7 bases and J dropped 5 bases, with 14 bases sitting between them. This CDR3 is 13 amino acids long.